This note documents a single TCR beta chain sequence. The sample belongs to a study of cytomegalovirus exposure and HLA in healthy donors. A multiplex PCR was run with 60 Vbeta primers and 13 Jbeta primers. In the original analysis: In a later analysis, of approximately 81 million unique beta chains, roughly 10 million appeared in at least two donors. TCRdb's table, derived via immunoSEQ multiplex PCR, lists solely in-frame clones and lacks some. For V, J and clone size, that table is used; D and trimming come from the DNA. In the table there are some 120,000 clones, 74% of which are singletons. The germline V and J ends were trimmed by 7 bases and 7 bases, with 17 bases remaining between them. CDR3 length: 12 amino acids. Germline-derived CDR1 and CDR2 are SQVTM and ANQGSEA.

The receptor comes from a human donor in good health. The sequenced material came from PBMCs. The chain is built from TRBV29-1 and TRBJ2-7; TRBD2 is a possible D gene (5 bases). CDR3 sequence: CSAEKTTGEQYF. In DNA form, the CDR3 reads TGCAGCGCAGAAAAAACGACGGGAGAGCAGTACTTC.